This entry lists 20 T cell receptor beta chains sequenced from one sample in a study of type 1 and type 2 diabetes patients. The PCR template was genomic DNA. Multiplex PCR with 30 forward and 13 reverse primers amplified the TCR beta CDR3. TCRdb re-called the multiplex PCR reads with MiXCR, one entry per CDR3 protein. This sample yields around 300,000 distinct CDR3 sequences, of which 47% are seen a single time; around 15% belongs to the top ten. Sequencing was performed on peripheral blood mononuclear cells (PBMCs). The source is a man aged 18 to 29 with type 2 diabetes.

This chain uses TRBV19 with TRBJ1-5; TRBD1 matches 9 bases. The ends lost 9 bases at V and 6 bases at J; junction bases unmatched: 6. The CDR3 has 13 residues. The germline gives CDR1 LNHDA, CDR2 SQIVND (reference sequence). DNA of the CDR3: TGTGCCAGCATCGGACAGGGGACTCAGCCCCAGCATTTT. Amino acid sequence: CASIGQGTQPQHF.

This clonotype was detected many times. The rearrangement links TRBV19 to TRBJ2-7, with 8 bases aligning to TRBD2. With 6 bases clipped from V and 5 bases from J, the junction kept 12 bases outside the gene matches. Germline V gives CDR1 LNHDA, CDR2 SQIVND (reference sequence). The CDR3 loop spans 15 amino acids. The CDR3: CASSAPGLVKNEQYF. The CDR3 coding sequence is TGTGCCAGTAGCGCTCCGGGACTAGTAAAGAACGAGCAGTACTTC.

In its sample, this clonotype was seen a few times. The junction departs from the called germline gene at one end, perhaps through a read error. V and J are TRBV6-4 and TRBJ2-1, with 8 bases identical to TRBD1. This CDR3 has 12 residues. The germline CDR1 and CDR2 sequences are MRHNA and SNTAGT. As DNA, the CDR3 is TGTGCCATCAGTGAGGGACAGGACGAGCAGTTCTTC. Translated, it gives CAISEGQDEQFF.

This sequence joins TRBV20-1 and TRBJ1-2, with D maybe TRBD1 (6 bases). Trimming pared 3 bases from V and 1 base from J, leaving 12 bases between. CDR3 length: 14 amino acids. Looked up from germline, CDR1 is DFQATT and CDR2 is SNEGSKA (reference sequence). The CDR3 coding sequence is TGCAGTGCTAGGGCGGACAGCAATAACTATGGCTACACCTTC. Residues: CSARADSNNYGYTF.

The chain is built from TRBV30 and TRBJ2-3, with TRBD1 identical over 7 bases. CDR3 size: 15 residues. V lost 2 bases, J lost 0 bases, and 5 bases stayed unmatched. Germline V gene sequence: CDR1 GTSNPN, CDR2 SVGIG (reference sequence). CDR3 loop: CAWSLGQLSTDTQYF. The CDR3 DNA reads as TGTGCCTGGAGTCTGGGACAGCTTAGCACAGATACGCAGTATTTT.

This chain connects TRBV9 to TRBJ2-7; possibly TRBD1 or TRBD2 for D (5 bases each). Trimming took off 3 bases at V and 3 bases at J, with 13 bases between the two ends. Germline-derived CDR1 and CDR2 are SGDLS and YYNGEE. CDR3 size: 14 residues. The CDR3: CASSGRDGFYEQYF. CDR3 bases: TGTGCCAGCAGCGGCCGGGACGGGTTCTACGAGCAGTACTTC. The full variable domain, in which reference TRBV9 and TRBJ2-7 provide the parts outside the CDR3, is DSGVTQTPKHLITATGQRVTLRCSPRSGDLSVYWYQQSLDQGLQFLIQYYNGEERAKGNILERFSAQQFPDLHSELNLSSLELGDSALYFCASSGRDGFYEQYFGPGTRLTVT.

The rearrangement uses TRBV6-6 and TRBJ2-7, with no clear D. V was shortened by 0 bases and J by 1 base, with 10 bases between the two germline ends. The CDR3 length is 15 residues. Germline V lookup: CDR1 MNHNY, CDR2 SVGAGI (reference sequence). The DNA for the CDR3 is TGTGCCAGCAGTTACTCTGTTGTGGGTTCCTACGAGCAGTACTTC. Amino acid sequence: CASSYSVVGSYEQYF.

This clonotype was observed many times. This chain links TRBV10-3 with TRBJ2-5; 7 bases map to TRBD1. V gave up 10 bases and J gave up 2 bases; unmatched junction bases: 10. CDR1 ENHRY and CDR2 SYGVKD come from the germline V gene. The CDR3 has 14 amino acids. The CDR3 nucleotides read TGTGCCACATTACAAACAGGGGATCAAGAGACCCAGTACTTC. Residues: CATLQTGDQETQYF.

The CDR3 region has the DNA TGTGCCAGCAGCGTCTCCGGGACAGGCGTTGAGACCCAGTACTTC. Translation gives CASSVSGTGVETQYF. This chain connects TRBV9 to TRBJ2-5; 8 bases match TRBD1. Germline-derived CDR1 and CDR2 are SGDLS and YYNGEE. Germline trimming cut 2 bases from V and 5 bases from J; bases unmatched to any gene: 8. The CDR3 contains 15 residues.

The sample holds a few counts of this clonotype. The chain joins TRBV15 to TRBJ1-6; TRBD1 aligns across 7 bases. Germline V gene data show CDR1 as LNHNV and CDR2 as YYDKDF (reference sequence). The CDR3 is made up of 16 amino acids. J lost 7 bases, V lost 5 bases, and 11 bases had no gene match. The CDR3 DNA sequence: TGTGCCACCAGCCTTTCTTACGACAGGGCCAATTCACCCCTCCACTTT. It yields the protein CATSLSYDRANSPLHF. The full variable domain, in which reference TRBV15 and TRBJ1-6 provide the parts outside the CDR3, is DAMVIQNPRYQVTQFGKPVTLSCSQTLNHNVMYWYQQKSSQAPKLLFHYYDKDFNNEADTPDNFQSRRPNTSFCFLDIRSPGLGDTAMYLCATSLSYDRANSPLHFGNGTRLTVT.

This sequence joins TRBV19 and TRBJ2-5, with 7 bases matching TRBD2. The CDR3 runs to 13 residues. With 7 bases clipped from V and 2 bases from J, the junction kept 4 bases outside the gene matches. CDR1 is LNHDA, CDR2 SQIVND, per germline (reference sequence). The CDR3 DNA follows: TGTGCCAGTAAATCGGGGGGTCAAGAGACCCAGTACTTC. This gives the protein CASKSGGQETQYF.

With regard to this clonotype: The junction and the germline gene differ at one end; a read error may be behind it. The V call is TRBV6-5, the J call TRBJ2-3, with D possibly matching TRBD2 (5 bases). CDR3 length equals 14 residues. The germline V gene encodes CDR1 MNHEY and CDR2 SVGAGI. CDR3 DNA sequence: TGTGCCAGCAGTGAGGCGGGCAGCACAGATACGCAGTGTTTT. Translating it yields CASSEAGSTDTQCF.

J is TRBJ1-4 and V is TRBV25-1, with D hard to call. Trimming removed 8 bases from V and 0 bases from J, with 19 bases in between. The CDR3 has 17 residues. CDR1 is MGHDK and CDR2 is SYGVNS in the germline V gene. The CDR3 bases are TGTGCCAGCTCTACCCCGGCCCCAGAGGCAACTAATGAAAAACTGTTTTTT. Translating it yields CASSTPAPEATNEKLFF.

The chain links TRBV19 to TRBJ2-7; 10 bases align to TRBD2. Germline V gene sequence: CDR1 LNHDA, CDR2 SQIVND (reference sequence). This CDR3 spans 22 amino acids. Trimming at V came to 6 bases and at J to 3 bases, leaving 29 bases not matched to a gene. CDR3 amino acids: CASSRNDRKGGVRAGGIYEQYF. CDR3 sequence (DNA): TGTGCCAGTAGCCGAAACGACCGCAAGGGAGGCGTAAGAGCGGGAGGGATCTACGAGCAGTACTTC.

The chain employs TRBV10-3 and TRBJ1-3, with 7 positions matching TRBD1. J was trimmed by 4 bases and V by 7 bases; bases with no gene match: 7. This CDR3 is built from 14 residues. CDR1 is ENHRY, CDR2 SYGVKD, per germline. The CDR3 reads CAITSQGSGNTIYF. In nucleotides, the CDR3 is TGTGCCATCACATCACAGGGGTCAGGAAACACCATATATTTT.

The chain combines TRBV19 with TRBJ2-1, with D possibly TRBD1 on 5 matching bases. The germline V gene has CDR1 LNHDA and CDR2 SQIVND (reference sequence). This CDR3 has 15 amino acids. V dropped 8 bases and J dropped 8 bases, with 22 bases sitting between them. CDR3 bases: TGTGCCAGTGGTACCGGGCAGGGTATCGTGGATGAGCAGTTCTTC. Its protein product is CASGTGQGIVDEQFF.

Only a few counts were recorded for this clonotype. The genes are TRBV6-1 and TRBJ2-1, with 8 bases identical to TRBD1. Germline V gene sequence: CDR1 MNHNS, CDR2 SASEGT. V gave up 7 bases and J gave up 8 bases; unmatched junction bases: 10. This CDR3 contains 14 residues. In DNA, the CDR3 is TGTGCCAGCACCCGACAGGGGAGGTCTCATGAGCAGTTCTTC. The encoded protein is CASTRQGRSHEQFF.

This chain uses TRBV28 with TRBJ2-5; D may be TRBD1 or TRBD2 (5 bases each). The germline gives CDR1 MDHEN, CDR2 SYDVKM. This CDR3 spans 15 amino acids. Trimming left V 7 bases short and J 5 bases short, with 20 bases between. The CDR3 nucleotides read TGTGCCAGCAAACGGGGACCAAACCCCGCGGAGACCCAGTACTTC. Its translation is CASKRGPNPAETQYF.

The J gene is TRBJ2-7, the V gene TRBV27; D might be TRBD1 or TRBD2, each matching 6 bases. CDR3 length equals 16 residues. In germline, CDR1 is MNHEY, CDR2 SMNVEV (reference sequence). Trimming pared 5 bases from V and 2 bases from J, leaving 19 bases between. CDR3 loop: CASSTHPYREAYEQYF. CDR3 coding DNA: TGTGCCAGCAGTACCCACCCATACAGGGAGGCCTACGAGCAGTACTTC.

This chain's CDR3 is CAISEQGVAGANEQYF. CDR3 DNA sequence: TGTGCCATCAGTGAACAGGGAGTAGCGGGGGCAAATGAGCAGTACTTC. The chain employs TRBV10-3 and TRBJ2-7, with TRBD2 identical over 9 bases. Germline lookup yields CDR1 ENHRY and CDR2 SYGVKD. The CDR3 covers 16 residues. J was trimmed by 7 bases and V by 3 bases; bases with no gene match: 13.